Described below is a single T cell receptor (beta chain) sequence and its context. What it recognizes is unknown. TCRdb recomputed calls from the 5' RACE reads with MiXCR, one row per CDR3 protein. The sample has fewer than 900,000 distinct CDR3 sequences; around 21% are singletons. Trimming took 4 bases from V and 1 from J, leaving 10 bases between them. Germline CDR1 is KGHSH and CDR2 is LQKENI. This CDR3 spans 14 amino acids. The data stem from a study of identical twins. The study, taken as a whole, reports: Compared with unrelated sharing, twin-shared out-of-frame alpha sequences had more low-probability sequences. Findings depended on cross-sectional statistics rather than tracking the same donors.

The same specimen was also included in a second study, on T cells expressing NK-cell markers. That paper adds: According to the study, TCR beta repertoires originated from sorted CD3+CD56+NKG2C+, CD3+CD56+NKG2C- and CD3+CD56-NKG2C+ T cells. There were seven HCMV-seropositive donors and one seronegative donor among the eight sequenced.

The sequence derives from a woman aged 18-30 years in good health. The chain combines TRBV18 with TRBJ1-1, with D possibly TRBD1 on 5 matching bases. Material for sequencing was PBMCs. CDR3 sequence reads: CASSRQSQNTEAFF. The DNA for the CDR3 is TGTGCCAGCTCACGACAGTCCCAGAACACTGAAGCTTTCTTT.